The next 5 T cell receptor beta chains were all read from a single sample in a study of blood T cell repertoires in COVID-19 (TCRdb year 2020). Libraries were built with the immunoSEQ multiplex PCR assay. In TCRdb, the immuneACCESS table is reduced to in-frame sequences with V and J assigned. These tables do not hold every clone; where another copy was compared, an unresolved V gene accounts for under half, and the others remain unexplained. The sample table contains just over 350,000 clones; only one count was recorded for around 88% of them. The biggest ten clones account for 7.1% of the sample. Sequencing was carried out using peripheral blood. The receptors originated from a woman between 55 and 75 years old with COVID-19, enrolled during active disease.

DNA for the CDR3: TGTGCCAGCAGCTCGACAGGGCCGGGGAATTCACCCCTCCACTTT. This encodes CASSSTGPGNSPLHF. The chain has TRBV7-9 and TRBJ1-6, with TRBD1 identical over 7 bases. Per germline, CDR1 SEHNR and CDR2 FQNEAQ (reference sequence). The CDR3 length is 15 residues. J lost 7 bases, V lost 4 bases, and 7 bases had no gene match.

The chain uses TRBV30 and TRBJ2-3; 8 bases map to TRBD1. The CDR3 length is 14 residues. The ends lost 3 bases at V and 5 bases at J; junction bases unmatched: 7. Germline lookup yields CDR1 GTSNPN and CDR2 SVGIG (reference sequence). The CDR3 nucleotides are TGTGCCTGGAGCCCGGGACAGGCCGGAGATACGCAGTATTTT. Translation gives CAWSPGQAGDTQYF.

In this sample, this clone turned up once. The CDR3 DNA sequence: TGTGCCAGCAGCGCCCAGACAGGAAAGGGATCACCCCTCCACTTT. As protein: CASSAQTGKGSPLHF. The V call is TRBV9, the J call TRBJ1-6, with D possibly being TRBD1 (6 bases). Germline V lookup: CDR1 SGDLS, CDR2 YYNGEE. Trimming took off 3 bases at V and 10 bases at J, with 17 bases between the two ends. The CDR3 runs 15 residues.

This rearrangement joins TRBV15 to TRBJ1-2, with a possible D match to TRBD1 (5 bases). CDR1 LNHNV and CDR2 YYDKDF come from the germline V gene (reference sequence). This CDR3 is 14 amino acids long. V was pared by 0 bases and J by 3 bases, with 8 bases between. The CDR3 protein is CATSREAGDYGYTF. The CDR3 region has the DNA TGTGCCACCAGCAGAGAGGCGGGGGACTATGGCTACACCTTC.

This clone was counted a few times. The J gene is TRBJ2-1, the V gene TRBV4-1; 9 bases align to TRBD1. Germline trimming cut 4 bases from V and 6 bases from J; bases unmatched to any gene: 10. The CDR3 is 16 residues long. Germline V CDR1 and CDR2: MGHRA, YSYEKL. CDR3 loop: CASSRNSGQGPNEQFF. DNA for the CDR3: TGCGCCAGCAGCCGTAACTCGGGACAGGGACCCAATGAGCAGTTCTTC.